A selection of T cell receptor beta chains follows, all from one sample in a study of blood T cells in healthy people across ages. TCRdb reprocessed the 5' RACE reads via MiXCR and lists one record per CDR3 protein. The repertoire holds about 970,000 distinct CDR3 sequences, with roughly half as singletons. Material for sequencing was blood. The receptor set was obtained from an older woman in good health. The CDR3 runs from the conserved cysteine through the conserved F or W. The D gene is left open where the match is weak. Expanded clones are given a class, and other clones once, few, many or no size at all.

V	D	J	size	CDR3	DNA
TRBV6-2/TRBV6-3	NA	TRBJ2-4	few	CASSPGAISRWAKNIQYF	TGTGCCAGCAGCCCTGGAGCCATCTCCCGATGGGCCAAAAACATTCAGTACTTC
TRBV27	NA	TRBJ1-5	NA	CASRPSNLRPQHF	TGTGCCAGCAGGCCCTCTAATCTGCGGCCCCAGCATTTT
TRBV7-8	NA	TRBJ1-2	NA	CASSWYGYTF	TGTGCCAGCAGCTGGTATGGCTACACCTTC
TRBV20-1	NA	TRBJ2-1	NA	CSAGTPSSYNEQFF	TGCAGTGCCGGGACCCCAAGCTCCTACAATGAGCAGTTCTTC
TRBV29-1	TRBD1	TRBJ2-1	few	CSVLGQGPYNEQFF	TGCAGCGTATTGGGACAGGGTCCCTACAATGAGCAGTTCTTC
TRBV7-8	TRBD2	TRBJ2-1	few	CASSLLAGEAHEQFF	TGTGCCAGCAGCTTATTAGCGGGAGAGGCCCATGAGCAGTTCTTC
TRBV9	NA	TRBJ2-5	NA	CASSGESGVGQETQYF	TGTGCCAGCAGCGGCGAGTCGGGTGTAGGGCAAGAGACCCAGTACTTC
TRBV20-1	NA	TRBJ2-7	few	CSASPGASYEQYF	TGCAGTGCTAGTCCTGGAGCCTCCTACGAGCAGTACTTC
TRBV28	TRBD1	TRBJ1-2	NA	CASSFHRTGTGYTF	TGTGCCAGCAGTTTCCACCGGACAGGGACTGGCTACACCTTT
TRBV5-1	TRBD1	TRBJ1-6	few	CASSRTGGGSPLHF	TGTGCCAGCAGTCGGACAGGGGGTGGTTCACCCCTCCACTTT
TRBV6-2/TRBV6-3	NA	TRBJ1-2	few	CASSREKLYTF	TGTGCCAGCAGCCGAGAAAAACTCTACACCTTC
TRBV20-1	NA	TRBJ2-3	NA	CSATSAALSTDTQYF	TGCAGTGCTACCTCAGCGGCACTAAGCACAGATACGCAGTATTTT
TRBV3-1	NA	TRBJ1-6	few	CASTQTVNSPLHF	TGTGCCAGCACCCAGACAGTTAATTCACCCCTCCACTTT
TRBV6-6	NA	TRBJ1-5	NA	CASSRDKYSDQPQHF	TGTGCCAGCAGTCGGGACAAATATAGCGATCAGCCCCAGCATTTT
TRBV7-2	TRBD2	TRBJ2-5	NA	CASSSLAGGSPWETQYF	TGTGCCAGCAGCTCATTAGCGGGAGGGTCGCCTTGGGAGACCCAGTACTTC
TRBV20-1	TRBD2	TRBJ2-7	many	CSARVLLAGTYEQYF	TGCAGTGCTAGAGTTTTACTAGCGGGTACCTACGAGCAGTACTTC
TRBV20-1	TRBD2	TRBJ2-7	NA	CSATPRDYAYEQYF	TGCAGTGCTACACCGCGGGACTATGCCTACGAGCAGTACTTC
TRBV6-2/TRBV6-3	NA	TRBJ1-2	NA	CASSYLAGSGGYTF	TGTGCCAGCAGTTACTTAGCAGGGAGTGGTGGCTACACCTTC
TRBV20-1	TRBD2	TRBJ2-6	NA	CSAREAGNGANVLTF	TGCAGTGCTAGAGAAGCGGGAAATGGGGCCAACGTCCTGACTTTC
TRBV30	NA	TRBJ1-2	NA	CAWTGGDYGYTF	TGTGCCTGGACCGGGGGCGACTATGGCTACACCTTC
TRBV5-1	TRBD2	TRBJ2-3	NA	CASSSYGLAGRTDTQYF	TGCGCCAGCAGCTCCTACGGACTAGCGGGGAGGACAGATACGCAGTATTTT
TRBV6-6	NA	TRBJ2-7	few	CASSYSSQGYTAQYF	TGTGCCAGCAGTTACTCGAGTCAAGGTTATACGGCCCAGTACTTC
TRBV5-1	NA	TRBJ2-3	NA	CASSLRDSFTDTQYF	TGCGCCAGCAGCTTGCGGGACTCCTTCACAGATACGCAGTATTTT
TRBV27	TRBD2	TRBJ2-2	NA	CASSPSAGETTGELFF	TGTGCCAGCAGTCCCTCAGCGGGAGAGACCACCGGGGAGCTGTTTTTT
TRBV29-1	TRBD2	TRBJ2-5	few	CSVALSGRGETQYF	TGCAGCGTTGCCCTTAGCGGGAGGGGAGAGACCCAGTACTTC
TRBV11-1	NA	TRBJ2-1	NA	CASSLAVEGYNEQFF	TGTGCCAGCAGCTTAGCCGTCGAAGGCTACAATGAGCAGTTCTTC
TRBV7-2	NA	TRBJ1-1	NA	CASSPYGRDGTFF	TGTGCCAGCAGCCCTTACGGGAGGGATGGGACTTTCTTT
TRBV28	TRBD1	TRBJ2-6	few	CASTRLGQGTYSGANVLTF	TGTGCCAGCACCAGGCTGGGACAGGGGACCTACTCTGGGGCCAACGTCCTGACTTTC
TRBV27	NA	TRBJ2-5	few	CASSFYRSAQETQYF	TGTGCCAGCAGTTTCTATCGGTCAGCCCAAGAGACCCAGTACTTC
TRBV20-1	NA	TRBJ2-1	NA	CSAPYQDDSLYNEQFF	TGCAGTGCTCCATATCAAGACGACAGCCTATACAATGAGCAGTTCTTC
TRBV5-1	TRBD2	TRBJ2-1	NA	CASSLLLAGDIHERFF	TGCGCCAGCAGCTTGCTACTAGCGGGAGATATCCATGAGCGGTTCTTC
TRBV5-5	NA	TRBJ2-3	few	CASTPRGSVSTDTQYF	TGTGCCAGCACCCCACGAGGCTCAGTTAGCACAGATACGCAGTATTTT
TRBV28	NA	TRBJ1-2	few	CASSLTATGGYTF	TGTGCCAGCAGTTTGACAGCCACCGGGGGCTACACCTTC